A selection of T cell receptor beta chains follows, all from one sample in a study of blood T cells in healthy people across ages. TCRdb re-called the 5' RACE reads with MiXCR, one entry per CDR3 protein. The table lists 1 million or so distinct CDR3 sequences, almost 25% of them singletons. These records were also assigned to another study, of T cells of mothers and their children.

The sample taken for sequencing was blood. These TCRs come from a girl aged 2-10 years in good health. The CDR3 runs from the conserved cysteine through the conserved F or W. A D gene is named only where the DNA matches it firmly. Clone size is shown for a subset of rows, as once, few, many or a class of expanded clone.

V,D,size,J,CDR3,DNA
TRBV4-1,-,-,TRBJ2-5,CASSLLDSTAQETQYF,TGCGCCAGCAGCCTTTTAGACAGCACAGCACAAGAGACCCAGTACTTC
TRBV4-1,-,few,TRBJ1-2,CASSQDPRPNYGYTF,TGCGCCAGCAGCCAAGATCCACGACCCAACTATGGCTACACCTTC
TRBV7-8,TRBD1,-,TRBJ1-3,CASSLAPPTGLTLNTIYF,TGTGCCAGCAGCTTAGCCCCTCCGACAGGGCTGACTCTAAACACCATATATTTT
TRBV3-1,-,-,TRBJ1-2,CASSQELSQYGYGYTF,TGTGCCAGCAGCCAAGAGTTATCCCAATACGGCTATGGCTACACCTTC
TRBV7-2,TRBD2,few,TRBJ2-7,CASTNPPGLAGEQYF,TGTGCCAGCACCAACCCCCCAGGACTAGCAGGGGAGCAGTACTTC
TRBV29-1,-,-,TRBJ2-7,CSVELSESSYEQYF,TGCAGCGTTGAACTTAGCGAGTCCTCCTACGAGCAGTACTTC
TRBV13,-,-,TRBJ2-5,CASSLGTLASETQYF,TGTGCCAGCAGCTTAGGGACCCTAGCGAGTGAGACCCAGTACTTC
TRBV20-1,-,few,TRBJ2-5,CSAERNSRRGETQYF,TGCAGTGCTGAACGTAATAGCCGCCGCGGGGAGACCCAGTACTTC
TRBV10-3,-,-,TRBJ2-5,CAIRGLGETQYF,TGTGCCATCAGGGGACTCGGGGAGACCCAGTACTTC
TRBV9,-,-,TRBJ1-6,CASSGSGGPPLHF,TGTGCCAGCAGCGGGTCGGGAGGTCCACCCCTCCACTTT
TRBV9,TRBD1,few,TRBJ2-3,CASTHSRDSTTDTQYF,TGTGCCAGCACACATTCCCGGGACAGCACCACAGATACGCAGTATTTT
TRBV7-2,TRBD1,-,TRBJ1-2,CASSDRQGNGYTF,TGTGCCAGCAGTGATAGACAGGGGAATGGCTACACCTTC
TRBV13,TRBD2,few,TRBJ2-1,CASSSPSGSANEQFF,TGTGCCAGCAGTTCCCCTAGCGGGAGTGCCAATGAGCAGTTCTTC
TRBV7-9,-,many,TRBJ2-7,CASSDKGSYEQYF,TGTGCCAGTTCTGATAAGGGATCCTACGAGCAGTACTTC
TRBV27,-,-,TRBJ2-3,CASSSLQGVGDTQYF,TGTGCCAGCAGTTCCCTCCAAGGGGTGGGAGATACGCAGTATTTT
TRBV4-1,TRBD2,once,TRBJ2-7,CASSQGLGGRSYEQYF,TGCGCCAGCAGCCAAGGGCTGGGCGGGAGGTCCTACGAGCAGTACTTC
TRBV6-1,-,-,TRBJ2-2,CASWGMANTGELFF,TGTGCCAGCTGGGGGATGGCGAACACCGGGGAGCTGTTTTTT
TRBV7-2,TRBD1,-,TRBJ2-5,CASSLGTGGTQETQYF,TGTGCCAGCAGCTTAGGGACAGGGGGGACCCAAGAGACCCAGTACTTC
TRBV15,-,few,TRBJ2-7,CATSTLEGQKTYEQYF,TGTGCCACCAGCACGCTCGAAGGACAGAAGACCTACGAGCAGTACTTC
TRBV12-3/TRBV12-4,TRBD1,-,TRBJ1-2,CASSLGDRGLVGYTF,TGTGCCAGCAGTTTAGGTGACAGGGGGCTGGTTGGCTACACCTTC
TRBV10-1,-,-,TRBJ2-6,CASSEGLSGANVLTF,TGCGCCAGCAGTGAAGGACTTTCTGGGGCCAACGTCCTGACTTTC
TRBV6-1,-,-,TRBJ1-4,CASSEGANNEKLFF,TGTGCCAGCAGTGAAGGGGCCAATAATGAAAAACTGTTTTTT
TRBV20-1,TRBD1,-,TRBJ2-7,CSASPRDRAYEQYF,TGCAGTGCTAGCCCCCGGGACAGGGCCTACGAGCAGTACTTC
TRBV3-1,-,-,TRBJ2-5,CASSQDVESEETQYF,TGTGCCAGCAGCCAAGACGTCGAAAGTGAGGAGACCCAGTACTTC
TRBV12-3/TRBV12-4,-,many,TRBJ1-1,CASSLIGNTEAFF,TGTGCCAGCAGTTTGATCGGGAACACTGAAGCTTTCTTT
TRBV9,-,few,TRBJ1-1,CASSEQRGGEAFF,TGTGCCAGCAGCGAACAAAGAGGAGGGGAAGCTTTCTTT